A single sample gave rise to the 22 T cell receptor beta chains below, sequenced in a study of T cell repertoires in cytomegalovirus infection. TCRdb redid the calling of the reads with MiXCR, one entry per CDR3 protein. The sample records around 300,000 distinct CDR3 sequences, approximately 22% being singletons. These receptors' antigens are unknown. This material consisted of cultured PBMCs, taken from culture after CMV antigen stimulation. Receptors originate from a human donor in good health (CMV status not recorded). Some clones in this sample may be carry-over from other donors' samples.

The V gene is TRBV7-2, the J gene TRBJ2-5, with TRBD2 matching over 13 bases. V dropped 0 bases and J dropped 5; count of bases not matched to a gene: 9. The germline gives CDR1 SGHTA, CDR2 FQGNSA. The CDR3 spans 18 residues. This CDR3 reads CASSLALLAGGRGETQYF. The CDR3 DNA follows: TGTGCCAGCAGCTTAGCCTTACTAGCGGGAGGGCGGGGGGAGACCCAGTACTTC.

About this clonotype itself: This may stem from a read error, because a much larger clone lies one nucleotide away. The rearrangement uses TRBV7-2 and TRBJ2-3; no clear D gene. Germline V gives CDR1 SGHTA, CDR2 FQGNSA. The length of the CDR3 is 12 residues. Between the trimmed V and J ends, which lost 2 bases and 5 bases, there was a span of 5 bases. CDR3 sequence: CASSLFRDTQYF. CDR3 coding DNA: TGTGCCAGCAGCTTATTCAGAGATACGCAGTATTTT.

About this clonotype itself: Sequence at one end of the junction differs from germline and may be a read error. This sequence joins TRBV11-3 and TRBJ2-6, with 7 bases identical to TRBD1. The germline V gene has CDR1 SGHNT and CDR2 YENEEA. The CDR3 extends over 18 amino acids. CDR3 region: CASSPETGLLSAADVLTF. In DNA form, the CDR3 reads TGTGCCAGCAGCCCAGAGACAGGGCTACTCTCTGCGGCCGACGTCCTGACTTTC. The complete variable domain, with remaining parts taken from reference TRBV11-3 and TRBJ2-6, reads EAGVVQSPRYKIIEKKQPVAFWCNPISGHNTLYWYLQNLGQGPELLIRYENEEAVDDSQLPKDRFSAERLKGVDSTLKIQPAELGDSAVYLCASSPETGLLSAADVLTFGAGSRLTVL.

The table lists this clonotype with a few counts. The genes are TRBV29-1 and TRBJ2-3; D might be TRBD2 (5 bases). The CDR3 spans 16 residues. Germline lookup yields CDR1 SQVTM and CDR2 ANQGSEA. Trimming shortened V by 0 bases and J by 4 bases, and 17 bases separated the two germline ends. CDR3 protein: CSVEDLRGRKADTQYF. The CDR3 nucleotides are TGCAGCGTTGAAGATCTTCGGGGTAGGAAGGCAGATACGCAGTATTTT.

There are many counts of this clonotype. The J gene is TRBJ1-2, the V gene TRBV7-8, with a weak D call TRBD1 (5 bases). Germline values: CDR1 SGHVS, CDR2 FQNEAQ. V was clipped by 1 base and J by 2 bases, with 8 bases between them. CDR3 size: 14 residues. The chain's CDR3 is CASSLGSGNYGYTF. The DNA for the CDR3 is TGTGCCAGCAGCTTAGGGTCAGGGAACTATGGCTACACCTTC.

This clonotype appeared a few times. This chain uses TRBV4-3 with TRBJ2-7, with D tentatively TRBD1 (7 bases). CDR1 LGHNA and CDR2 YSLEER come from the germline V gene. The CDR3 consists of 17 residues. Trimming cost V 0 bases and J 5 bases, with 20 bases left between them. CDR3 DNA sequence: TGCGCCAGCAGCCAAGAGGGGGAGGACAGGAACTCGGACGAGCAGTACTTC. It codes for CASSQEGEDRNSDEQYF.

There are many counts of this clonotype. The rearrangement joins TRBV7-9 to TRBJ2-1; the D gene is possibly TRBD2 (5 bases). Trimming shortened V by 5 bases and J by 0 bases, and 14 bases separated the two germline ends. The length of the CDR3 is 16 residues. The germline CDR1 and CDR2 sequences are SEHNR and FQNEAQ (reference sequence). The CDR3: CASSPSGPSSYNEQFF. CDR3 nucleotide sequence: TGTGCCAGCAGCCCCAGCGGTCCGAGCTCCTACAATGAGCAGTTCTTC.

This clonotype was detected a few times. The chain links TRBV7-2 to TRBJ1-4; D gene unclear. Germline CDR1 is SGHTA and CDR2 is FQGNSA. The CDR3 totals 15 residues. Trimming shortened V by 3 bases and J by 1 base, and 9 bases separated the two germline ends. The CDR3 reads CASSLSTVTNEKLFF. In nucleotides, the CDR3 is TGTGCCAGCAGCTTGTCAACCGTAACTAATGAAAAACTGTTTTTT.

This chain uses TRBV5-3 with TRBJ2-7, with D possibly matching TRBD2 (5 bases). TRBV5-3 is labeled an ORF, and its function is uncertain. V was clipped by 8 bases and J by 2 bases, with 17 bases between them. The CDR3 is 14 residues long. CDR3 sequence reads: CASSVGSAAYEQYF. CDR3 DNA: TGTGCCAGCAGCGTGGGGAGCGCTGCCTACGAGCAGTACTTC.

This chain joins TRBV3-1 and TRBJ2-5; D call uncertain. The CDR3 loop spans 12 amino acids. Germline V gene sequence: CDR1 LGHDT, CDR2 YNNKEL (reference sequence). Trimming shortened V by 0 bases and J by 4 bases, and 3 bases separated the two germline ends. As DNA, the CDR3 is TGTGCCAGCAGCCAAGAAGGAGAGACCCAGTACTTC. Its protein is CASSQEGETQYF.

This clonotype was seen only a few times. The chain links TRBV10-3 to TRBJ2-7; the match to TRBD2 covers 7 bases. Germline loops: CDR1 ENHRY, CDR2 SYGVKD. The trim removed 6 bases at V and 2 bases at J, leaving 4 bases unmatched. CDR3 length: 13 amino acids. For the CDR3, the DNA is TGTGCCATCAGGCGGGAGCTACCCTACGAGCAGTACTTC. It is translated as CAIRRELPYEQYF.

Only a few counts were recorded for this clonotype. The chain couples TRBV11-2 to TRBJ2-1; D ambiguous. Germline CDR1 reads SGHAT; CDR2 reads FQNNGV. The CDR3 loop spans 13 amino acids. V gave up 1 base and J gave up 4 bases, with 5 bases separating them. The chain's CDR3 is CASSLVGYNEQFF. The CDR3 DNA sequence: TGTGCCAGCAGCTTAGTGGGTTACAATGAGCAGTTCTTC. Using reference TRBV11-2 and TRBJ2-1 for the parts outside the CDR3, the full variable domain is EAGVAQSPRYKIIEKRQSVAFWCNPISGHATLYWYQQILGQGPKLLIQFQNNGVVDDSQLPKDRFSAERLKGVDSTLKIQPAKLEDSAVYLCASSLVGYNEQFFGPGTRLTVL.

This chain links TRBV15 with TRBJ2-2; TRBD1 matches at 8 bases. Looked up from germline, CDR1 is LNHNV and CDR2 is YYDKDF (reference sequence). CDR3 length: 21 residues. Unmatched junction bases numbered 16, after V lost 0 bases and J lost 1 base. The CDR3 sequence is CATSRDGSTRGGQVNTGELFF. The CDR3 coding sequence is TGTGCCACCAGCAGAGATGGAAGTACTCGTGGGGGACAGGTGAACACCGGGGAGCTGTTTTTT.

The chain uses TRBV6-5 and TRBJ1-2; 9 bases map to TRBD1. Trimming cost V 6 bases and J 14 bases; bases outside gene matches: 7. The CDR3 has 11 amino acids. The germline CDR1 and CDR2 sequences are MNHEY and SVGAGI. CDR3 bases: TGTGCCAGCAGCCAAGGACAGGGGCGTACCTTC. Residues: CASSQGQGRTF.

This clonotype was observed a handful of times. This sequence joins TRBV6-1 and TRBJ1-5; D might be TRBD1 (5 bases). The V end was cut by 4 bases, the J end by 2 bases, with 15 bases between. The CDR3 runs 16 residues. The germline gives CDR1 MNHNS, CDR2 SASEGT. CDR3 residues: CASSVGGSSRNQPQHF. CDR3 nucleotide sequence: TGTGCCAGCAGTGTTGGGGGGTCGAGCCGCAATCAGCCCCAGCATTTT.

This clonotype occurred a few times. This chain connects TRBV7-2 to TRBJ2-5; 15 nucleotides line up with TRBD2. The CDR3 has 16 amino acids. Germline V gene data show CDR1 as SGHTA and CDR2 as FQGNSA. J was trimmed by 7 bases and V by 5 bases; bases with no gene match: 8. The chain's CDR3 is CASSPGTSGRLVTQYF. DNA for the CDR3: TGTGCCAGCAGCCCCGGGACTAGCGGGAGGTTGGTGACCCAGTACTTC.

This clonotype was seen repeatedly, ten times or more. The chain combines TRBV28 with TRBJ2-4, with D possibly being TRBD2 (6 bases). The V end lost 5 bases, the J end lost 0 bases, and 20 bases lay between the germline ends. This CDR3 is 18 amino acids long. Per the germline V gene, CDR1 is MDHEN and CDR2 is SYDVKM. The CDR3 region has the DNA TGTGCCAGCAGTGTGACCCGGGACTCCTTGGGAGCCAAAAACATTCAGTACTTC. As protein: CASSVTRDSLGAKNIQYF.

The chain recombines TRBV19 with TRBJ2-1, with a weak D call TRBD2 (5 bases). In germline, CDR1 is LNHDA, CDR2 SQIVND (reference sequence). The CDR3 has 15 amino acids. V lost 6 bases and J lost 0, with 12 bases in between. The CDR3 here is CASSNQRSSYNEQFF. The DNA of the CDR3 is TGTGCCAGTAGCAACCAGCGGAGCTCCTACAATGAGCAGTTCTTC.

At least ten counts were recorded for this clonotype. The rearrangement links TRBV7-9 to TRBJ2-1; no reliable D call. CDR1 SEHNR and CDR2 FQNEAQ come from the germline V gene (reference sequence). Deletions cut 1 base from V and 3 bases from J, with 4 bases between. CDR3 length: 13 amino acids. The CDR3 DNA is TGTGCCAGCAGCTTAGATGGCTACAATGAGCAGTTCTTC. It is translated as CASSLDGYNEQFF.

The V call is TRBV2, the J call TRBJ1-1; D not resolved. CDR1 SNHLY and CDR2 FYNNEI come from the germline V gene. The V end was cut by 4 bases, the J end by 1 base, with 13 bases between. This CDR3 has 15 amino acids. DNA of the CDR3: TGTGCCAGCAGTGTTCGAGGAATCAGGAACACTGAAGCTTTCTTT. Residues: CASSVRGIRNTEAFF.

This clonotype occurred many times. The V call is TRBV7-2, the J call TRBJ1-1; D remains unclear. CDR3 length equals 15 residues. V lost 2 bases and J 1 base, leaving 11 bases between the germline ends. CDR1 SGHTA and CDR2 FQGNSA come from the germline V gene. CDR3 loop: CASSLISGTNTEAFF. The DNA of the CDR3 is TGTGCCAGCAGCTTAATTTCGGGAACGAACACTGAAGCTTTCTTT.

The V call is TRBV12-3 or TRBV12-4, the J call TRBJ1-2, with D possibly matching TRBD1 (6 bases). Trimming left V 3 bases short and J 8 bases short, with 16 bases between. The CDR3 covers 14 residues. The DNA of the CDR3 is TGTGCCAGCAGTTTGGAGGGGGGTCGAGACGGCTACACCTTC. It encodes CASSLEGGRDGYTF.